The subject of this entry is one T cell receptor beta chain. Its cognate antigen is unknown. This sample was included in a study of T cell responses to AZD1222 COVID-19 vaccine. Study as a whole: Investigators merged groups given second doses at roughly 4 or roughly 12 weeks.

The V end was cut by 1 base, the J end by 5 bases, with 14 bases between. CDR1 and CDR2 from the germline V gene are LGHNA and YSLEER. The CDR3 is made up of 16 amino acids. Assay: immunoSEQ multiplex PCR; the TCRdb copy retains only in-frame clones and omits some. This table has roughly 100,000 clones, around 89% appearing once. General study points: At 160-218 and 743-854, vaccine-associated CD4 TCRs were dominant, and they spanned spike. In a largely white British group with more females than males, clonal diversity was possibly underestimated.

This sequence was found in an adult in good health. This specimen consisted of peripheral blood, obtained on day 0 of AZD1222 vaccination. V gene TRBV4-3 combines with J gene TRBJ2-2; the D gene is possibly TRBD2 (6 bases). The chain's CDR3 is CASSQGRGAWTGELFF. The CDR3 DNA reads TGCGCCAGCAGCCAAGGCCGCGGGGCGTGGACCGGGGAGCTGTTTTTT.